These 20 T cell receptor beta chains were all obtained from the same sample, sequenced in a study of blood T cell repertoires in COVID-19. Clones were read by immunoSEQ multiplex PCR, and TCRdb kept only the in-frame ones, dropping some. The sample lists approximately 120,000 clones; approximately 89% were seen once. The specimen sequenced was peripheral blood. These receptors originate from a woman of 80 years or more with COVID-19, enrolled during active disease.

V gene TRBV25-1 combines with J gene TRBJ1-6; D is perhaps TRBD1 (6 bases). The CDR3 loop spans 14 amino acids. Germline-derived CDR1 and CDR2 are MGHDK and SYGVNS. V was shortened by 8 bases and J by 5 bases, with 13 bases between the two germline ends. CDR3 DNA: TGTGCCAGCCGCACGGGACAAAATAATTCACCCCTCCACTTT. Translated, it gives CASRTGQNNSPLHF.

The rearrangement joins TRBV15 to TRBJ2-1, with TRBD2 matching over 14 bases. Germline CDR1 LNHNV, CDR2 YYDKDF (reference sequence). The junction had 14 bases not matched to a gene; V was cut back by 1 base and J by 9 bases. The CDR3 contains 19 residues. The CDR3 DNA reads as TGTGCCACCAGCAGAGGACCTTCCGGGACTAGCGGGAGTCTAGGTGAGCAGTTCTTC. Translating gives CATSRGPSGTSGSLGEQFF.

This chain uses TRBV6-5 with TRBJ2-5, with TRBD1 matching 10 bases. This CDR3 spans 14 amino acids. CDR1 is MNHEY, CDR2 SVGAGI, per germline. Trimming at V came to 9 bases and at J to 5 bases, leaving 9 bases not matched to a gene. CDR3 protein: CASQGGGQGETQYF. CDR3 sequence (DNA): TGTGCCAGTCAAGGAGGGGGACAGGGGGAGACCCAGTACTTC.

V is TRBV3-1 (or the pseudogene TRBV3-2) and J is TRBJ2-3; 7 bases align to TRBD2. With 6 bases clipped from V and 1 base from J, the junction kept 4 bases outside the gene matches. The CDR3 sequence is 14 residues long. The germline V gene encodes CDR1 LGHDT and CDR2 YNNKEL (reference sequence). This CDR3 reads CASRFSGGTDTQYF. The DNA of the CDR3 is TGTGCCAGCAGATTCAGCGGGGGCACAGATACGCAGTATTTT.

V usage is TRBV5-1 and J usage is TRBJ2-3; no clear D gene. Trimming shortened V by 4 bases and J by 1 base, and 10 bases separated the two germline ends. The germline CDR1 and CDR2 sequences are SGHRS and YFSETQ. There are 14 residues in the CDR3. The CDR3 DNA is TGCGCCAGCAGCCTACAACGGGGCACAGATACGCAGTATTTT. It codes for CASSLQRGTDTQYF. The whole variable domain, filled in from reference TRBV5-1 and TRBJ2-3, reads KAGVTQTPRYLIKTRGQQVTLSCSPISGHRSVSWYQQTPGQGLQFLFEYFSETQRNKGNFPGRFSGRQFSNSRSEMNVSTLELGDSALYLCASSLQRGTDTQYFGPGTRLTVL.

V and J are TRBV5-1 and TRBJ2-7, with 7 nucleotides matching TRBD1. Germline values: CDR1 SGHRS, CDR2 YFSETQ. Trimming took 4 bases from V and 1 from J; bases not matched to a gene: 5. There are 14 residues in the CDR3. DNA for the CDR3: TGCGCCAGCAGCCCCCGGACAGGATCCTACGAGCAGTACTTC. The encoded protein is CASSPRTGSYEQYF.

The rearrangement links TRBV15 to TRBJ1-1; a weak D match, TRBD1 (6 bases). This CDR3 is 14 amino acids long. V lost 1 base, J lost 8 bases, and 14 bases lay in between. Looked up from germline, CDR1 is LNHNV and CDR2 is YYDKDF (reference sequence). This CDR3 is CATSRGNGGQEAFF. The CDR3 region has the DNA TGTGCCACCAGCAGAGGAAACGGGGGGCAGGAAGCTTTCTTT.

The chain joins TRBV20-1 to TRBJ2-3, with TRBD2 identical over 11 bases. Germline V gene data show CDR1 as DFQATT and CDR2 as SNEGSKA (reference sequence). J gave up 2 bases and V 3 bases, and 4 bases lay outside the gene matches. The CDR3 covers 15 residues. As DNA, the CDR3 is TGCAGTGCTAGTTCGGGACTAGCGGTCACAGATACGCAGTATTTT. Translation: CSASSGLAVTDTQYF.

V gene TRBV28 combines with J gene TRBJ1-2; D possibly corresponds to TRBD1 (5 bases). V lost 6 bases to trimming and J lost 3 bases, with 11 bases between them. The germline V gene has CDR1 MDHEN and CDR2 SYDVKM. This CDR3 region has 13 residues. Here the CDR3 reads CASSPGVDYGYTF. CDR3 in DNA: TGTGCCAGCAGCCCGGGGGTAGACTATGGCTACACCTTC.

The DNA of the CDR3 is TGTGCCAGCAGCCCGGGGACTAGCATCGAGCAGTACTTC. It yields the protein CASSPGTSIEQYF. This sequence joins TRBV9 and TRBJ2-7; TRBD2 matches 9 bases. V lost 4 bases and J lost 6; bases outside the gene matches: 5. The germline V gene encodes CDR1 SGDLS and CDR2 YYNGEE. This CDR3 contains 13 residues.

This clone was recorded many times. The gene calls are TRBV4-1 and TRBJ1-3, with no clear D. Germline CDR1 and CDR2: MGHRA and YSYEKL. This CDR3 has 14 amino acids. The V end was cut by 4 bases, the J end by 0 bases, with 7 bases between. CDR3 nucleotide sequence: TGCGCCAGCAGCCTGCGGGACTCTGGAAACACCATATATTTT. Its translation is CASSLRDSGNTIYF.

V and J are TRBV5-8 and TRBJ2-7; D remains unclear. The CDR3 sequence is 15 residues long. The V and J ends lost 0 bases and 4 bases respectively, with 14 bases between them. Per the germline V gene, CDR1 is SGHTS and CDR2 is YDEGEE. CDR3 residues: CASSLAERLKYEQYF. The CDR3 region has the DNA TGTGCCAGCAGCTTGGCCGAGCGCCTTAAGTACGAGCAGTACTTC.

The rearrangement uses TRBV4-1 and TRBJ1-1; no definite D call. The CDR3 loop spans 15 amino acids. V lost 0 bases to trimming and J lost 0 bases, with 8 bases between them. In germline, CDR1 is MGHRA, CDR2 YSYEKL. The CDR3 DNA sequence: TGCGCCAGCAGCCAAGATGTGGCAGTGAACACTGAAGCTTTCTTT. Its translation: CASSQDVAVNTEAFF.

The CDR3, as DNA: TGTGCCATCAGTGATATAGCTAGAGGAGCCCTCACAGATACGCAGTATTTT. It yields the protein CAISDIARGALTDTQYF. The rearrangement links TRBV10-3 to TRBJ2-3; D ambiguous. CDR1 is ENHRY and CDR2 is SYGVKD in the germline V gene. Between the trimmed V and J ends, which lost 3 bases and 2 bases, there was a span of 18 bases. The CDR3 contains 17 residues.

As DNA, the CDR3 is TGCGCCAGCAGCTTGGCTTTGACTAGCGGGGCCGGGGAGCTGTTTTTT. Translated, it gives CASSLALTSGAGELFF. The chain links TRBV5-1 to TRBJ2-2; 11 bases agree with TRBD2. The CDR3 is 16 amino acids. In germline, CDR1 is SGHRS, CDR2 YFSETQ. With 0 bases clipped from V and 6 bases from J, the junction kept 4 bases outside the gene matches.

V is TRBV27 and J is TRBJ2-7; 11 bases match TRBD2. CDR3 length equals 14 residues. The germline V gene encodes CDR1 MNHEY and CDR2 SMNVEV (reference sequence). Germline trimming cut 10 bases from V and 1 base from J; bases unmatched to any gene: 6. CDR3 amino acids: CATKLAGVSYEQYF. CDR3 bases: TGTGCCACCAAACTAGCGGGAGTTTCCTACGAGCAGTACTTC.

This clone was detected a few times. The sample holds other DNA sequences that translate to the same CDR3. The J gene is TRBJ1-4, the V gene TRBV5-8, with unresolved D. Trimming shortened V by 0 bases and J by 2 bases, and 8 bases separated the two germline ends. The CDR3 consists of 15 residues. Germline V gives CDR1 SGHTS, CDR2 YDEGEE. The CDR3 DNA follows: TGTGCCAGCAGCTTGGGAGGGCTTACTAATGAAAAACTGTTTTTT. Its protein product is CASSLGGLTNEKLFF.

This clone was counted a few times. The gene calls are TRBV7-2 and TRBJ2-6; D may be TRBD1 (6 bases). The length of the CDR3 is 15 residues. Per the germline V gene, CDR1 is SGHTA and CDR2 is FQGNSA. V was cut by 4 bases and J by 2 bases, with 9 bases left in between. The CDR3 sequence is CASSSRGTGANVLTF. CDR3 sequence (DNA): TGTGCCAGCAGCTCCAGGGGAACTGGGGCCAACGTCCTGACTTTC.

The chain is built from TRBV7-9 and TRBJ2-1; 12 nucleotides line up with TRBD2. This CDR3 region has 18 residues. Germline V gives CDR1 SEHNR, CDR2 FQNEAQ (reference sequence). The V gene end was trimmed by 4 bases and the J gene end by 2 bases; junction bases not matched to a gene: 9. Here the CDR3 reads CASSSRASGRAPYNEQFF. CDR3 DNA sequence: TGTGCCAGCAGCTCCCGGGCTAGCGGGAGGGCCCCCTACAATGAGCAGTTCTTC.

The rearrangement links TRBV4-3 to TRBJ2-2; D is possibly TRBD2 (6 bases). CDR3 length equals 15 residues. Trimming left V 3 bases short and J 6 bases short, with 14 bases between. CDR1 LGHNA and CDR2 YSLEER come from the germline V gene. CDR3 region: CASSQVTWGAGELFF. CDR3 coding DNA: TGCGCCAGCAGCCAGGTTACTTGGGGGGCCGGGGAGCTGTTTTTT.